This T cell receptor (beta chain) was identified during a study of sequential checkpoint blockade in melanoma. Across the study: First-line arms were nivolumab then ipilimumab, or the reverse, randomized 1:1.

Treatment specified: randomized to nivolumab then ipilimumab (arm A) or the reverse (arm B). Sorted cells were live CD3+CD8+, lacking CD19 and CD56, from PBMCs. Some clones are missing from TCRdb's copy, which holds only in-frame ones; the method was immunoSEQ multiplex PCR. The repertoire holds around 34,000 clones, with approximately 77% as singletons. The sequence was obtained from a human donor with melanoma. Material: CD8+ T cells sorted from blood (inferred from file names), obtained from a patient given nivolumab and ipilimumab in sequence.

Here the CDR3 DNA reads TGCGCCAGCAGCCAAGTTCTCGGGGAGGACACTGAAGCTTTCTTT. Translation gives CASSQVLGEDTEAFF. The chain employs TRBV4-1 and TRBJ1-1; D unclear. The germline V gene encodes CDR1 MGHRA and CDR2 YSYEKL. V was cut by 1 base and J by 3 bases, with 12 bases left in between. The CDR3 covers 15 residues.